Shown below are 26 T cell receptor beta chains from a single sample sequenced in a study of shared clonotypes between healthy human individuals. Produced via immunoSEQ multiplex PCR; TCRdb's table is partial and in-frame only. The sample includes fewer than 1.8 million clones, approximately 98.5% seen only once; the top ten take about 0.35%. The sequenced sample was naive CD4+ T cells sorted from blood. Subset in this sample: CD45RA+ positively selected. All receptors come from a man aged 25 to 40 in good health.

The chain has TRBV5-5 and TRBJ2-7; unclear D gene. This CDR3 region has 15 residues. Trimming took off 4 bases at V and 7 bases at J, with 21 bases between the two ends. In germline, CDR1 is SGHKS, CDR2 YYEKEE (reference sequence). For the CDR3, the DNA is TGTGCCAGCAGCACGGGCGCACCCTTTATGATTGAGCAGTACTTC. Translated, it gives CASSTGAPFMIEQYF.

The chain carries TRBV5-1 and TRBJ1-2; TRBD1 matches 8 bases. Germline-derived CDR1 and CDR2 are SGHRS and YFSETQ. This CDR3 has 15 amino acids. After removal of 4 bases from V and 6 bases from J, the junction contained 11 bases not matched to a gene. The CDR3 DNA reads TGCGCCAGCAGCCCGGAGCGGGACAGGTCGGATGGCTACACCTTC. This translates into CASSPERDRSDGYTF. The full variable domain, completed using reference TRBV5-1 and TRBJ1-2, is KAGVTQTPRYLIKTRGQQVTLSCSPISGHRSVSWYQQTPGQGLQFLFEYFSETQRNKGNFPGRFSGRQFSNSRSEMNVSTLELGDSALYLCASSPERDRSDGYTFGSGTRLTVV.

The chain couples TRBV7-8 to TRBJ2-5; D may be TRBD1 (6 bases). The germline V gene encodes CDR1 SGHVS and CDR2 FQNEAQ. The V and J ends lost 5 bases and 2 bases respectively, with 12 bases between them. The CDR3 has 14 amino acids. Written as DNA, the CDR3 is TGTGCCAGCAGCCTCACAGGGCGACAAGAGACCCAGTACTTC. Amino acids: CASSLTGRQETQYF.

The V and J genes are TRBV10-3 and TRBJ1-4; D unresolved. CDR1 and CDR2 (germline): ENHRY, SYGVKD. The CDR3 is 15 residues long. The V gene lost 0 bases and the J gene lost 7 bases, with 12 bases spanning the gap. The CDR3 reads CAISESLSAGEKLFF. DNA for the CDR3: TGTGCCATCAGTGAGTCGCTATCGGCAGGTGAAAAACTGTTTTTT.

The chain employs TRBV30 and TRBJ1-3; D unclear. The CDR3 is 14 residues long. Per germline, CDR1 GTSNPN and CDR2 SVGIG (reference sequence). With 1 base removed from V and 1 base from J, the gap between germline ends came to 8 bases. CDR3 region: CAWSEGPSGNTIYF. The CDR3 DNA is TGTGCCTGGAGTGAAGGGCCGTCTGGAAACACCATATATTTT.

Comment on this clone: The sample has other DNA sequences that encode this CDR3 too. This sequence joins TRBV18 and TRBJ1-1, with 8 bases aligning to TRBD1. This CDR3 region has 13 residues. In germline, CDR1 is KGHSH, CDR2 LQKENI. With 5 bases clipped from V and 4 bases from J, the junction kept 3 bases outside the gene matches. The CDR3 DNA sequence: TGTGCCAGCTCAGCAACAGGGGGCACTGAAGCTTTCTTT. Its protein product is CASSATGGTEAFF.

Concerning this clone itself: The sample carries other DNA sequences with the same CDR3. V usage is TRBV4-3 and J usage is TRBJ2-3; D not resolved. Between the trimmed V and J ends, which lost 0 bases and 2 bases, there was a span of 6 bases. This CDR3 has 14 residues. The V gene's germline CDR1 is LGHNA and CDR2 YSLEER. The DNA for the CDR3 is TGCGCCAGCAGCCAAGATTTATTCACAGATACGCAGTATTTT. This gives the protein CASSQDLFTDTQYF.

This chain connects TRBV7-2 to TRBJ2-1; the D is unclear. Between the trimmed V and J ends, which lost 5 bases and 9 bases, there was a span of 20 bases. Per the germline V gene, CDR1 is SGHTA and CDR2 is FQGNSA. CDR3 length: 15 amino acids. The CDR3 nucleotides read TGTGCCAGCAGCGACCGCCTCCCTAGGGCTGGTGAGCAGTTCTTC. It is translated as CASSDRLPRAGEQFF.

Concerning this clone: The sample holds other DNA sequences that translate to the same CDR3. The chain links TRBV5-1 to TRBJ2-3; 8 nucleotides agree with TRBD1. Germline-derived CDR1 and CDR2 are SGHRS and YFSETQ. The CDR3 loop spans 14 amino acids. J gave up 2 bases and V 7 bases, and 6 bases lay outside the gene matches. In DNA, the CDR3 is TGCGCCAGCGGAGGACAGGGTTCCACAGATACGCAGTATTTT. Amino acid sequence: CASGGQGSTDTQYF.

With regard to this clone: Distinct nucleotide sequences in the sample also encode this CDR3. This rearrangement joins TRBV7-2 to TRBJ1-5; no definite D call. The CDR3 length is 13 residues. Germline assignment: CDR1 SGHTA and CDR2 FQGNSA. V was shortened by 1 base and J by 4 bases, with 5 bases between the two germline ends. DNA of the CDR3: TGTGCCAGCAGCTTAGGTAGGAATCAGCCCCAGCATTTT. Protein: CASSLGRNQPQHF.

The chain employs TRBV18 and TRBJ1-3; D ambiguous. The CDR3 runs to 17 residues. V dropped 3 bases and J dropped 2 bases, with 17 bases sitting between them. Germline CDR1 reads KGHSH; CDR2 reads LQKENI. The CDR3 loop reads CASSPTLGRNAGNTIYF. CDR3 bases: TGTGCCAGCTCACCCACCCTTGGGAGGAACGCTGGAAACACCATATATTTT.

J is TRBJ1-1 and V is TRBV9; D unresolved. The germline gives CDR1 SGDLS, CDR2 YYNGEE. Trimming took 3 bases from V and 3 from J, leaving 12 bases between them. The CDR3 has 14 amino acids. The CDR3 reads CASSGRGPHTEAFF. The CDR3 region has the DNA TGTGCCAGCAGCGGCCGGGGTCCGCACACTGAAGCTTTCTTT.

Here the CDR3 reads CASSGQLTGELFF. CDR3 nucleotides: TGTGCCAGCAGTGGACAGTTAACCGGGGAGCTGTTTTTT. The rearrangement uses TRBV2 and TRBJ2-2; a possible D gene is TRBD1 (5 bases). The CDR3 runs to 13 residues. V lost 4 bases and J lost 5, with 8 bases in between. The V gene's germline CDR1 is SNHLY and CDR2 FYNNEI.

The CDR3 reads CASSEGGREQFF. The CDR3 DNA sequence: TGCGCCAGCAGTGAGGGCGGGCGTGAGCAGTTCTTC. V and J are TRBV10-1 and TRBJ2-1; a weak D match, TRBD2 (5 bases). This CDR3 comprises 12 residues. Trimming took off 2 bases at V and 9 bases at J, with 8 bases between the two ends. From germline, CDR1 is WNHNN and CDR2 SYGVQD (reference sequence).

The CDR3 spells CASSLGSAYEQYF. DNA of the CDR3: TGCGCCAGCAGCTTGGGAAGTGCCTACGAGCAGTACTTC. V is TRBV5-1 and J is TRBJ2-7, with unresolved D. The CDR3 length is 13 residues. V dropped 0 bases and J dropped 2 bases, with 6 bases sitting between them. Germline loops: CDR1 SGHRS, CDR2 YFSETQ. The full variable domain, its missing parts supplied by reference TRBV5-1 and TRBJ2-7, is KAGVTQTPRYLIKTRGQQVTLSCSPISGHRSVSWYQQTPGQGLQFLFEYFSETQRNKGNFPGRFSGRQFSNSRSEMNVSTLELGDSALYLCASSLGSAYEQYFGPGTRLTVT.

The rearrangement joins TRBV5-1 to TRBJ1-1, with D possibly matching TRBD1 (5 bases). V was pared by 2 bases and J by 3 bases, with 8 bases between. Germline V CDR1 and CDR2: SGHRS, YFSETQ. The CDR3 extends over 13 amino acids. The CDR3 reads CASSFKGDTEAFF. The CDR3 bases are TGCGCCAGCAGCTTTAAAGGGGACACTGAAGCTTTCTTT. The complete variable domain, with remaining parts taken from reference TRBV5-1 and TRBJ1-1, reads KAGVTQTPRYLIKTRGQQVTLSCSPISGHRSVSWYQQTPGQGLQFLFEYFSETQRNKGNFPGRFSGRQFSNSRSEMNVSTLELGDSALYLCASSFKGDTEAFFGQGTRLTVV.

CDR3 amino acids: CASSFPTGAQFF. The CDR3, as DNA: TGTGCCAGCAGTTTCCCGACAGGGGCGCAGTTCTTC. The rearrangement links TRBV6-5 to TRBJ2-1; the match to TRBD1 covers 8 bases. The CDR3 loop spans 12 amino acids. Trimming at V came to 4 bases and at J to 12 bases, leaving 5 bases not matched to a gene. From germline, CDR1 is MNHEY and CDR2 SVGAGI.

V gene TRBV28 combines with J gene TRBJ2-7; D unresolved. This CDR3 is built from 13 residues. The V gene's germline CDR1 is MDHEN and CDR2 SYDVKM. With 6 bases removed from V and 2 bases from J, the gap between germline ends came to 11 bases. DNA for the CDR3: TGTGCCAGCAGAACTACTGCCCCCTACGAGCAGTACTTC. Amino acid sequence: CASRTTAPYEQYF. The full variable domain, with the rest looked up from reference TRBV28 and TRBJ2-7, is DVKVTQSSRYLVKRTGEKVFLECVQDMDHENMFWYRQDPGLGLRLIYFSYDVKMKEKGDIPEGYSVSREKKERFSLILESASTNQTSMYLCASRTTAPYEQYFGPGTRLTVT.

The V call is TRBV6-1, the J call TRBJ2-6; the match to TRBD1 covers 9 bases. This CDR3 has 15 amino acids. After removal of 6 bases from V and 4 bases from J, the junction contained 4 bases not matched to a gene. Germline CDR1 reads MNHNS; CDR2 reads SASEGT. This CDR3 is CASSRTGEGANVLTF. The CDR3 bases are TGTGCCAGCAGCCGGACAGGGGAAGGGGCCAACGTCCTGACTTTC.

The table lists this clone with a count of one. This sample includes further DNA sequences coding for the same CDR3. This chain links TRBV9 with TRBJ2-5; TRBD2 matches 10 bases. The CDR3 totals 17 residues. Germline V gene sequence: CDR1 SGDLS, CDR2 YYNGEE. J was trimmed by 1 base and V by 0 bases; bases with no gene match: 6. In nucleotides, the CDR3 is TGTGCCAGCAGCGTAGGCCCTAGCGGGAGCCTCCAAGAGACCCAGTACTTC. Amino acid sequence: CASSVGPSGSLQETQYF.

This rearrangement joins TRBV11-3 to TRBJ2-2, with a tentative D call TRBD2 (6 bases). Per germline, CDR1 SGHNT and CDR2 YENEEA. Trimming pared 3 bases from V and 4 bases from J, leaving 21 bases between. The CDR3 has 18 amino acids. The CDR3 is CASSFSLWGDDPTGELFF. In DNA, the CDR3 is TGTGCCAGCAGCTTTTCCCTCTGGGGGGACGATCCCACCGGGGAGCTGTTTTTT.

As concerns this clone: In the same sample, other DNA sequences code for this CDR3. The gene calls are TRBV18 and TRBJ2-5, with a tentative D call TRBD1 (6 bases). V lost 2 bases and J lost 2, with 6 bases in between. Germline V lookup: CDR1 KGHSH, CDR2 LQKENI. CDR3 length: 13 amino acids. The CDR3 nucleotides are TGTGCCAGCTCACCAGGACAGCAAGAGACCCAGTACTTC. Translated, it gives CASSPGQQETQYF.

This sequence joins TRBV7-9 and TRBJ2-3, with TRBD1 as a possible D gene (5 bases). V lost 5 bases, J lost 5 bases, and 17 bases lay in between. This CDR3 has 15 residues. Germline-derived CDR1 and CDR2 are SEHNR and FQNEAQ (reference sequence). As DNA, the CDR3 is TGTGCCAGCAGCCCCCAGGGTAGAGGTGGAGATACGCAGTATTTT. Its translation: CASSPQGRGGDTQYF.

This clone was observed a single time. This sequence joins TRBV5-4 and TRBJ2-1; D remains ambiguous. Trimming stripped 0 bases from V and 6 bases from J, with 13 bases between. Looked up from germline, CDR1 is SGHNT and CDR2 is YYREEE (reference sequence). The CDR3 contains 15 residues. This CDR3 is CASSLGVVRSNEQFF. The CDR3 DNA sequence: TGTGCCAGCAGCTTGGGGGTAGTTCGTTCCAATGAGCAGTTCTTC.

The V and J genes are TRBV5-1 and TRBJ2-1; no clear D. The V gene lost 4 bases and the J gene lost 3 bases, with 11 bases spanning the gap. CDR1 is SGHRS and CDR2 is YFSETQ in the germline V gene. The CDR3 has 14 residues. The CDR3 loop is CASSLRQDYNEQFF. CDR3 sequence (DNA): TGCGCCAGCAGCCTACGACAAGACTACAATGAGCAGTTCTTC.

The genes are TRBV19 and TRBJ1-1, with D unclear. Trimming cost V 4 bases and J 0 bases, with 18 bases left between them. Per germline, CDR1 LNHDA and CDR2 SQIVND (reference sequence). The CDR3 runs 17 residues. The CDR3 spells CASSKNSAASMNTEAFF. CDR3 nucleotide sequence: TGTGCCAGTAGTAAAAATTCGGCAGCTTCAATGAACACTGAAGCTTTCTTT.